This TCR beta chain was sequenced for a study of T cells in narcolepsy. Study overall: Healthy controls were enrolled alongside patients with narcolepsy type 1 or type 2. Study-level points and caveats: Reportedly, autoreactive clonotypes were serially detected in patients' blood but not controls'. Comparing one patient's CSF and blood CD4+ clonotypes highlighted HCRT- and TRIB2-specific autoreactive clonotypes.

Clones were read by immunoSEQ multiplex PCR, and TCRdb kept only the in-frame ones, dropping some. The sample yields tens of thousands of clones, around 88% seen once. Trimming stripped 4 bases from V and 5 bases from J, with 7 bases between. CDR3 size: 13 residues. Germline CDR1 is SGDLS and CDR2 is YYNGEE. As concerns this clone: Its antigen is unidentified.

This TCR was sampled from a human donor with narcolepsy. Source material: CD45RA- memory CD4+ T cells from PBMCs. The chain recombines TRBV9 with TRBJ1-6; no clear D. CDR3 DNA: TGTGCCAGCAGCCCCCTGGATAATTCACCCCTCCACTTT. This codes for CASSPLDNSPLHF. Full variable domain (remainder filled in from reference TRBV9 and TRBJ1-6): DSGVTQTPKHLITATGQRVTLRCSPRSGDLSVYWYQQSLDQGLQFLIQYYNGEERAKGNILERFSAQQFPDLHSELNLSSLELGDSALYFCASSPLDNSPLHFGNGTRLTVT.